This T cell receptor (beta chain) was captured in a study of tumor-infiltrating lymphocytes in primary liver carcinoma. Study as a whole: The five patients, who were men and women, ranged in age from 30 to 69 years. The tumors ranged from about 4 to 10 cm across and fell within stage T1-T3 N0M0.

Co-extracting RNA and DNA was done with about 18-33 mg of unsorted bulk tissue as input. Germline assignment: CDR1 MNHNS and CDR2 SASEGT. V was clipped by 0 bases and J by 4 bases; unmatched bases: 4. CDR3 length: 16 residues. Constant-region priming of around 500 ng total RNA yielded TCR beta cDNA. Nested multiplex PCR, run for three rounds with slightly modified ARM-PCR, yielded TCR beta libraries. TRBV1-TRBV30 forward primers paired with a C-beta reverse primer were used in the first two PCR rounds, which ran roughly 9 cycles each. TCRdb processed the multiplex PCR reads anew with MiXCR; each CDR3 protein has one entry. The sample shows around 120,000 distinct CDR3 sequences, around 70% of them seen only once. Study-wide results and caveats: Top-250-clone fractions were significantly higher in tumors than in blood (p = 0.039).

In this sample, this clonotype turned up many times. Its antigen is currently unknown. The chain has TRBV6-1 and TRBJ1-1; 11 nucleotides align to TRBD1. Sequenced material: tumor-adjacent normal liver tissue. The TCR originated in a woman aged 55-69 years with primary liver carcinoma and hepatitis B virus infection. The CDR3 is CASSEAAGTGGTEAFF. The CDR3 DNA sequence: TGTGCCAGCAGTGAAGCGGCCGGGACAGGGGGCACTGAAGCTTTCTTT.